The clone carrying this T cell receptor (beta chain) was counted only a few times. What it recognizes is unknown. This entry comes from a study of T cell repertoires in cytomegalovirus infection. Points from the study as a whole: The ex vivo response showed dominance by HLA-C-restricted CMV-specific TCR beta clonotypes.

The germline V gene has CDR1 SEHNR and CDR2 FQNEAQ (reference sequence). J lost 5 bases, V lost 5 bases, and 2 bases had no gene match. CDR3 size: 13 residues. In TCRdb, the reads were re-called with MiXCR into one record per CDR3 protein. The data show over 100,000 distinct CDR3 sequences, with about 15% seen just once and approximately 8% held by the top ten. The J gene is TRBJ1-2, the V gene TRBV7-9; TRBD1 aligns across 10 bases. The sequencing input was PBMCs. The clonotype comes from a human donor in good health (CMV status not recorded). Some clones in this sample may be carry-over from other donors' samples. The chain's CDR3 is CASSEGQGYGYTF. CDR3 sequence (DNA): TGTGCCAGCAGCGAGGGACAGGGGTATGGCTACACCTTC.